The next 4 T cell receptor beta chains were all read from a single sample in a study of blood T cell repertoires in COVID-19. The table came from immunoSEQ multiplex PCR; TCRdb's copy has only in-frame clones and leaves some out. The table includes 80,000 or so clones, roughly four fifths detected once. The sequencing input was peripheral blood. The receptor source for this set is a human donor in a cohort sampled during active COVID-19.

The chain is built from TRBV29-1 and TRBJ2-1; 9 nucleotides align to TRBD1. Trimming cost V 7 bases and J 7 bases; bases outside gene matches: 8. Germline V lookup: CDR1 SQVTM, CDR2 ANQGSEA. The CDR3 totals 13 residues. CDR3 nucleotides: TGCAGCGGGTCCGGGACAGGGTCGAATGAGCAGTTCTTC. Its translation is CSGSGTGSNEQFF.

This chain connects TRBV6-6 to TRBJ2-7, with 8 nucleotides matching TRBD2. The CDR3 contains 14 residues. The germline gives CDR1 MNHNY, CDR2 SVGAGI (reference sequence). The V and J ends lost 7 bases and 3 bases, in that order; junction bases with no gene match: 8. In nucleotides, the CDR3 is TGTGCCAGCATGGTGGGGGCGGGGGGCTACGAGCAGTACTTC. Amino acids: CASMVGAGGYEQYF.

The rearrangement joins TRBV30 to TRBJ1-5; TRBD1 might be the D (6 bases). Per germline, CDR1 GTSNPN and CDR2 SVGIG (reference sequence). Trimming cost V 0 bases and J 6 bases, with 9 bases left between them. The CDR3 is 13 residues long. This CDR3 is CAWSVQGGQPQHF. CDR3 in DNA: TGTGCCTGGAGTGTACAGGGTGGTCAGCCCCAGCATTTT.

This clone was detected only a few times. The chain links TRBV5-4 to TRBJ2-5; 8 bases are a match to TRBD1. Per the germline V gene, CDR1 is SGHNT and CDR2 is YYREEE (reference sequence). The CDR3 runs to 14 residues. V trimming: 2 bases; J trimming: 9 bases; junction bases outside the gene matches: 9. The CDR3 DNA is TGTGCCAGCAGCTTAGGACAGGGCAGGGGGGCCCAGTACTTC. Translating it yields CASSLGQGRGAQYF.